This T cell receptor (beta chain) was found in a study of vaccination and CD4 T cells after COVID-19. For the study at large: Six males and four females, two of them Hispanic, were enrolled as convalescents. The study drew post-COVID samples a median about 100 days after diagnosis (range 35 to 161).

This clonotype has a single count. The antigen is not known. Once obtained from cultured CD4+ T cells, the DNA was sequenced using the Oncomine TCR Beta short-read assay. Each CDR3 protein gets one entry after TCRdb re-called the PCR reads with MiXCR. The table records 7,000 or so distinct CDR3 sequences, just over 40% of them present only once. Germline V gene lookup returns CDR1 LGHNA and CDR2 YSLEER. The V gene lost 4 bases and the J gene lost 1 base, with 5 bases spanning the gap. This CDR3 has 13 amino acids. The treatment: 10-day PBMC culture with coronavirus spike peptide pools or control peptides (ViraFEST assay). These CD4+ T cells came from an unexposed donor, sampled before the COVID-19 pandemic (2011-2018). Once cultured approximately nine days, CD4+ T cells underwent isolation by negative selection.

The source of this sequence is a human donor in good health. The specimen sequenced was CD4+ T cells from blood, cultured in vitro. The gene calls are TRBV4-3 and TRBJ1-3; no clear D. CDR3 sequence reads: CASSRNSGNTIYF. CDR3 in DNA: TGCGCCAGCAGCCGGAATTCTGGAAACACCATATATTTT.